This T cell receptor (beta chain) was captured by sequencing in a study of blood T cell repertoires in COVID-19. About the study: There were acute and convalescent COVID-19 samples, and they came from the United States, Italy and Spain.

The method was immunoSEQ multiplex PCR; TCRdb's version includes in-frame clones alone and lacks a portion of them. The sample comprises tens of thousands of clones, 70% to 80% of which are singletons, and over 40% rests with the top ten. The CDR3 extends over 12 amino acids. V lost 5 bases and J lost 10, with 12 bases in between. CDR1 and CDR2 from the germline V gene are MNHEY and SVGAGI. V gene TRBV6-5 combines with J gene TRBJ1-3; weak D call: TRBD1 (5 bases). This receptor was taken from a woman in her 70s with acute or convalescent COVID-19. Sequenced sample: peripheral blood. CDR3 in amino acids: CASSPRGGTIYF. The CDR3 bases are TGTGCCAGCAGTCCTAGGGGAGGAACCATATATTTT.